A few counts support the clone carrying this TCR beta chain. Its matching antigen is unknown. Germline V gene sequence: CDR1 SGDLS, CDR2 YYNGEE. The CDR3 has 17 amino acids. Germline trimming cut 1 base from V and 1 base from J; bases unmatched to any gene: 7. The sample originates from a study of beta chain features in type 1 diabetes. About the study: Patients and healthy donors were similar in age, gender and cell yields. In all, approximately 100,000,000 sorted cells from all samples were analyzed.

The investigators reverse transcribed all of the isolated RNA, so they sequenced expressed TCRB transcripts. Sequenced by immunoSEQ multiplex PCR; TCRdb stores in-frame clones only, minus some. The data show over 600,000 clones, roughly 12% seen once. General observations from the study: Across all four CD4+ subsets, people with type 1 diabetes showed modestly shorter TCRB CDR3s. Possibly, sequencing cDNA over-represented cells that had high TCR expression levels. It was not settled here whether HLA type affects TCRB rearrangement.

This rearrangement joins TRBV9 to TRBJ1-3; TRBD1 aligns across 8 bases. The sequence was obtained from a man between 25 and 39 years old with type 1 diabetes. The sample comprised naive CD4+ T cells from blood. CDR3 in amino acids: CASSVKDREISGNTIYF. CDR3 nucleotide sequence: TGTGCCAGCAGCGTAAAGGACAGGGAGATTTCTGGAAACACCATATATTTT.